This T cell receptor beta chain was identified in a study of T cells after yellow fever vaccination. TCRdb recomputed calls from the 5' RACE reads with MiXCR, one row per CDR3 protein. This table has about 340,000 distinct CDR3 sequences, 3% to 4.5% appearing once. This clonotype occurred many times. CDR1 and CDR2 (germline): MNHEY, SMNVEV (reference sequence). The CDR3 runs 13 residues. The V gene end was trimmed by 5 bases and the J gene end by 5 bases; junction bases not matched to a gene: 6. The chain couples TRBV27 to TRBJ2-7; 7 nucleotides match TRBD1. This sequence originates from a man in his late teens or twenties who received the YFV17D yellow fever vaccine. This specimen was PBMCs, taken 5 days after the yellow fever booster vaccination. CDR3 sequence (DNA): TGTGCCAGCAGTCCACACGACAGGGACGAGCAGTACTTC. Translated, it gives CASSPHDRDEQYF.